These 12 T cell receptor beta chains share one sample of origin, sequenced in a study of spatial heterogeneity in lung cancer. Whole-study findings and limits: The number of expanded tumor alpha and beta chains correlated with mutation number.

As to time point: sample taken at primary tumor resection. No antigen has been identified for these receptors. TCRdb called the 5' RACE reads again in MiXCR, with one record for every CDR3 protein. This table holds about 1,000 distinct CDR3 sequences, 20% to 25% found once. The sample in question was lung tumor tissue, obtained at surgery. Source of these receptors: a male donor with early-stage non-small cell lung cancer.

Remarks on this clonotype: Found in a library prepared for alpha chains, this beta chain is an off-target read, and its abundance has little meaning. The chain joins TRBV9 to TRBJ2-1; the D is unclear. This CDR3 region has 12 residues. The V end lost 4 bases, the J end lost 4 bases, and 6 bases lay between the germline ends. Germline V gene sequence: CDR1 SGDLS, CDR2 YYNGEE. In nucleotides, the CDR3 is TGTGCCAGCAGCCCCCGGTACAATGAGCAGTTCTTC. Protein product: CASSPRYNEQFF.

Concerning this clonotype: This beta chain appears as a stray read in a library generated for alpha chains; its size is not informative. The genes are TRBV7-9 and TRBJ2-5; 8 bases align to TRBD1. The CDR3 spans 17 residues. CDR1 and CDR2 (germline): SEHNR, FQNEAQ (reference sequence). V lost 4 bases to trimming and J lost 2 bases; unmatched junction nucleotides: 12. Here the CDR3 reads CASSSPPGDRRQETQYF. The DNA for the CDR3 is TGTGCCAGCAGCTCCCCCCCAGGGGACAGGAGACAAGAGACCCAGTACTTC.

On this clonotype itself: This beta chain represents an off-target read in a library built for alpha chains; its size is of limited meaning. The chain joins TRBV5-1 to TRBJ2-3, with unresolved D. The CDR3 is 14 residues long. Trimming pared 4 bases from V and 4 bases from J, leaving 13 bases between. Germline CDR1 SGHRS, CDR2 YFSETQ. This chain's CDR3 is CASSEDSGADTQYF. In DNA form, the CDR3 reads TGCGCCAGCAGCGAAGACTCCGGTGCAGATACGCAGTATTTT.

Worth noting for this clonotype: This beta chain came through as a stray read in a library set up for alpha chains, and its size says little. The V gene is TRBV12-3 or TRBV12-4, the J gene TRBJ2-7; TRBD2 matches 15 bases. J gave up 5 bases and V 6 bases, and 5 bases lay outside the gene matches. The CDR3 contains 15 residues. The CDR3 region is CASRYGLAGGNEQYF. CDR3 nucleotides: TGTGCCAGCAGATACGGACTAGCGGGAGGGAACGAGCAGTACTTC.

About this clonotype itself: Being off target in a library aimed at alpha chains, this beta chain has a size of little meaning. The rearrangement joins TRBV6-6 to TRBJ2-5, with 7 bases aligning to TRBD1. Trimming cost V 5 bases and J 1 base; bases outside gene matches: 4. The CDR3 runs to 14 residues. Germline V CDR1 and CDR2: MNHNY, SVGAGI (reference sequence). The CDR3 region is CASSPSGGQETQYF. The CDR3 DNA reads TGTGCCAGCAGTCCCTCAGGGGGCCAAGAGACCCAGTACTTC.

This clonotype was picked up a small number of times. This beta chain represents an off-target read in a library built for alpha chains; its size is of limited meaning. The CDR3 region has the DNA TGCGCCAGCAGCTTGGGGGGACTAGCGGAAACAGATACGCAGTATTTT. Its protein product is CASSLGGLAETDTQYF. V usage is TRBV5-1 and J usage is TRBJ2-3; 11 bases line up with TRBD2. V gave up 0 bases and J gave up 3 bases; unmatched junction bases: 3. CDR1 and CDR2 (germline): SGHRS, YFSETQ. This CDR3 is 16 amino acids long.

As to this clonotype: This beta chain is off target for a library built for alpha chains, so its abundance means little. J is TRBJ2-5 and V is TRBV10-3; no reliable D call. Per germline, CDR1 ENHRY and CDR2 SYGVKD. V lost 4 bases to trimming and J lost 4 bases, with 10 bases between them. The CDR3 is 13 amino acids. DNA of the CDR3: TGTGCCATCAGTGGATCCCGTAGAGAGACCCAGTACTTC. This sequence encodes CAISGSRRETQYF.

This clonotype qualifies as large. This beta chain slipped into a library made for alpha chains as a stray read, so its size is not meaningful. The chain uses TRBV12-3 or TRBV12-4 and TRBJ2-3; 9 nucleotides agree with TRBD1. CDR3 length: 14 amino acids. V was clipped by 3 bases and J by 5 bases; unmatched bases: 3. This chain's CDR3 is CASSFGGQGDTQYF. The CDR3 DNA reads TGTGCCAGCAGTTTTGGGGGACAGGGAGATACGCAGTATTTT.

This clonotype has only a few counts. This beta chain is a stray sequence in a library constructed for alpha chains; its clone size is not meaningful. V gene TRBV23-1 combines with J gene TRBJ2-1, with TRBD2 matching 11 bases. TRBV23-1 is classed as an ORF, of uncertain function. V shed 9 bases, J shed 7 bases, and the junction held 8 bases outside the gene matches. The CDR3 is 14 residues long. CDR3 DNA: TGCGCCAGGGTCCTAGCGGGAGGTTGGAATGAGCAGTTCTTC. It yields the protein CARVLAGGWNEQFF.

This clonotype has more than one count but fewer than ten. This beta chain is an off-target read within a library intended for alpha chains, so its frequency means little. The rearrangement uses TRBV6-2 or TRBV6-3 and TRBJ2-1; TRBD1 aligns across 7 bases. The CDR3 spans 16 residues. Germline values: CDR1 MNHEY, CDR2 SVGEGT. After removal of 7 bases from V and 4 bases from J, the junction contained 13 bases not matched to a gene. The CDR3 spells CASKTLQGQRYNEQFF. DNA of the CDR3: TGTGCCAGCAAAACCCTACAGGGACAGAGATACAATGAGCAGTTCTTC.

Of note for this clonotype: This beta chain slipped into a library made for alpha chains as a stray read, so its size is not meaningful. CDR3 amino acids: CASSGGDRFSGYTF. The CDR3 DNA sequence: TGCGCCAGCAGTGGTGGAGACCGCTTCTCTGGCTACACCTTC. The J gene is TRBJ1-2, the V gene TRBV10-2; D uncertain. This CDR3 contains 14 residues. The germline gives CDR1 WSHSY, CDR2 SAAADI. V was trimmed by 4 bases and J by 7 bases, leaving 16 bases between them.

About this clonotype itself: With the library built for alpha chains, this beta chain is off target and its frequency is not meaningful. This rearrangement joins TRBV12-3 or TRBV12-4 to TRBJ2-1; TRBD1 might be the D (6 bases). V was shortened by 6 bases and J by 2 bases, with 11 bases between the two germline ends. This CDR3 is built from 14 residues. The CDR3 bases are TGTGCCAGCAGCACGACAGGAGCCTACAATGAGCAGTTCTTC. Its translation: CASSTTGAYNEQFF.